These 21 T cell receptor beta chains share one sample of origin, sequenced in a study of CD8 T cells in ankylosing spondylitis. MiXCR, applied by TCRdb to the 5' RACE reads, yields one record per CDR3 protein. The data show 300,000 to 400,000 distinct CDR3 sequences, 20% to 25% seen once. Sample: blood, either unsorted or a sorted T cell fraction (not recorded which). The receptors originated from a male donor with ankylosing spondylitis or in good health (not recorded which).

The chain employs TRBV3-1 and TRBJ1-2; D gene uncertain. Germline V lookup: CDR1 LGHDT, CDR2 YNNKEL (reference sequence). This CDR3 is built from 12 residues. V was trimmed by 6 bases and J by 3 bases, leaving 8 bases between them. CDR3 coding DNA: TGTGCCAGCAGGGGAATTGACTATGGCTACACCTTC. It specifies CASRGIDYGYTF.

The sample holds a few counts of this clonotype. The rearrangement links TRBV15 to TRBJ2-7; D remains unclear. The CDR3 covers 15 residues. Germline V gene sequence: CDR1 LNHNV, CDR2 YYDKDF (reference sequence). Trimming stripped 0 bases from V and 3 bases from J, with 12 bases between. This CDR3 reads CATSREGPQDYEQYF. CDR3 in DNA: TGTGCCACCAGCAGAGAGGGCCCCCAGGACTACGAGCAGTACTTC.

V usage is TRBV4-1 and J usage is TRBJ1-1; D unresolved. The CDR3 is 12 amino acids. Germline CDR1 and CDR2: MGHRA and YSYEKL. Trimming took 0 bases from V and 8 from J, leaving 7 bases between them. The CDR3 spells CASSQDADEAFF. CDR3 nucleotide sequence: TGCGCCAGCAGCCAAGATGCGGACGAAGCTTTCTTT.

The rearrangement links TRBV6-2 or TRBV6-3 to TRBJ2-1, with TRBD2 matching over 7 bases. CDR3 size: 17 residues. V was clipped by 3 bases and J by 6 bases; unmatched bases: 14. Germline V CDR1 and CDR2: MNHEY, SVGEGT. CDR3 in amino acids: CASSYQRATGGGNEQFF. The DNA of the CDR3 is TGTGCCAGCAGTTATCAGAGGGCGACGGGGGGTGGCAATGAGCAGTTCTTC.

The chain combines TRBV25-1 with TRBJ1-6; D may be TRBD1 (6 bases). CDR3 length: 13 residues. V dropped 5 bases and J dropped 7 bases, with 9 bases sitting between them. Germline V lookup: CDR1 MGHDK, CDR2 SYGVNS. CDR3 sequence reads: CASSRGGNSPLHF. As DNA, the CDR3 is TGTGCCAGCAGTAGAGGGGGGAATTCACCCCTCCACTTT.

This clonotype has just a few counts. The chain couples TRBV20-1 to TRBJ2-1; 9 bases map to TRBD1. This CDR3 is built from 16 residues. CDR1 is DFQATT and CDR2 is SNEGSKA in the germline V gene (reference sequence). V lost 0 bases, J lost 8 bases, and 11 bases stayed unmatched. CDR3 nucleotides: TGCAGTGCTAGAGATGGGACAGGGAGTATCGGCGATGAGCAGTTCTTC. This encodes CSARDGTGSIGDEQFF.

The chain links TRBV29-1 to TRBJ2-1, with D perhaps assigned TRBD1 or TRBD2 (5 bases each). The germline CDR1 and CDR2 sequences are SQVTM and ANQGSEA. The ends were cut back, 4 bases at V and 6 bases at J, with 19 bases in the middle. This CDR3 has 15 residues. The CDR3 coding sequence is TGCAGCGTTGCCCATCACGGGGCAGGTGCCAATGAGCAGTTCTTC. This encodes CSVAHHGAGANEQFF.

The chain is built from TRBV28 and TRBJ2-3, with D possibly matching TRBD2 (5 bases). Germline V CDR1 and CDR2: MDHEN, SYDVKM. CDR3 length: 17 amino acids. Trimming took 3 bases from V and 6 from J, leaving 22 bases between them. CDR3 in amino acids: CASSLGSSGLQADTQYF. CDR3 DNA sequence: TGTGCCAGCAGTTTGGGATCGAGCGGACTTCAGGCCGATACGCAGTATTTT. Full variable domain (outside the CDR3, taken from reference TRBV28 and TRBJ2-3): DVKVTQSSRYLVKRTGEKVFLECVQDMDHENMFWYRQDPGLGLRLIYFSYDVKMKEKGDIPEGYSVSREKKERFSLILESASTNQTSMYLCASSLGSSGLQADTQYFGPGTRLTVL.

V is TRBV5-1 and J is TRBJ1-2; maybe TRBD1 (6 bases). Trimming cost V 6 bases and J 2 bases, with 14 bases left between them. Germline V gene sequence: CDR1 SGHRS, CDR2 YFSETQ. This CDR3 is 14 amino acids long. The CDR3 nucleotides read TGCGCCAGCACCCCCGGGGGGCTAAACTATGGCTACACCTTC. It specifies CASTPGGLNYGYTF. Full variable domain (outside the CDR3, taken from reference TRBV5-1 and TRBJ1-2): KAGVTQTPRYLIKTRGQQVTLSCSPISGHRSVSWYQQTPGQGLQFLFEYFSETQRNKGNFPGRFSGRQFSNSRSEMNVSTLELGDSALYLCASTPGGLNYGYTFGSGTRLTVV.

The V gene is TRBV27, the J gene TRBJ2-7; no clear D. Germline assignment: CDR1 MNHEY and CDR2 SMNVEV (reference sequence). This CDR3 spans 11 amino acids. Between the trimmed V and J ends, which lost 5 bases and 4 bases, there was a span of 6 bases. CDR3 sequence (DNA): TGTGCCAGCAGTAATCATTACGAGCAGTACTTC. It is translated as CASSNHYEQYF.

This clonotype appeared a few times. V gene TRBV20-1 combines with J gene TRBJ2-5; D could derive from TRBD1 or TRBD2 (5 bases each). V was cut by 3 bases and J by 5 bases, with 34 bases left in between. There are 20 residues in the CDR3. Germline V gene sequence: CDR1 DFQATT, CDR2 SNEGSKA (reference sequence). The chain's CDR3 is CSASEGSPPRDGTPSETQYF. CDR3 DNA: TGCAGTGCTAGTGAGGGTTCCCCCCCTAGAGATGGGACCCCGAGCGAGACCCAGTACTTC.

The rearrangement uses TRBV7-9 and TRBJ2-7; possibly TRBD2 for D (5 bases). This CDR3 region has 14 residues. Germline CDR1 reads SEHNR; CDR2 reads FQNEAQ (reference sequence). The V end was cut by 5 bases, the J end by 3 bases, with 14 bases between. CDR3 bases: TGTGCCAGCAGCCCTCGGGGAACCTACTACGAGCAGTACTTC. This gives the protein CASSPRGTYYEQYF.

The chain couples TRBV5-6 to TRBJ2-1; D gene unclear. Germline V gene lookup returns CDR1 SGHDT and CDR2 YYEEEE. The length of the CDR3 is 16 residues. Trimming stripped 0 bases from V and 7 bases from J, with 17 bases between. CDR3 sequence reads: CASSLVGWAPLNEQFF. For the CDR3, the DNA is TGTGCCAGCAGCTTGGTGGGATGGGCACCCTTGAATGAGCAGTTCTTC.

This clonotype was counted at least ten times. The V call is TRBV12-3 or TRBV12-4, the J call TRBJ2-5, with 7 positions matching TRBD2. CDR3 length: 15 amino acids. The ends lost 7 bases at V and 4 bases at J; junction bases unmatched: 12. The CDR3: CASTPLAGEGETQYF. The CDR3 region has the DNA TGTGCCAGCACCCCGTTGGCGGGGGAGGGAGAGACCCAGTACTTC.

This clonotype occurred a few times. V and J are TRBV10-2 and TRBJ2-2; D is perhaps TRBD1 (5 bases). CDR3 length: 13 amino acids. Between the trimmed V and J ends, which lost 6 bases and 8 bases, there was a span of 13 bases. Looked up from germline, CDR1 is WSHSY and CDR2 is SAAADI. CDR3 amino acids: CASRNGAAGELFF. CDR3 DNA sequence: TGCGCCAGCAGAAATGGGGCCGCGGGGGAGCTGTTTTTT.

The chain uses TRBV12-3 or TRBV12-4 and TRBJ2-1; perhaps TRBD2 as D (5 bases). V was cut by 5 bases and J by 8 bases, with 13 bases left in between. The CDR3 length is 13 residues. The CDR3 DNA reads as TGTGCCAGCAGTCCCGGAGGTATCGATGAGCAGTTCTTC. Residues: CASSPGGIDEQFF.

This chain uses TRBV4-1 with TRBJ2-1, with D perhaps TRBD1 (6 bases). The CDR3 contains 17 residues. CDR1 is MGHRA, CDR2 YSYEKL, per germline. V gave up 0 bases and J gave up 1 base, with 13 bases separating them. The CDR3 loop reads CASSQDLAQGSYNEQFF. CDR3 nucleotide sequence: TGCGCCAGCAGCCAAGATCTCGCACAGGGTTCCTACAATGAGCAGTTCTTC.

This chain connects TRBV28 to TRBJ2-5, with D maybe TRBD1 (5 bases). V lost 5 bases to trimming and J lost 3 bases, with 13 bases between them. This CDR3 has 14 residues. The germline V gene has CDR1 MDHEN and CDR2 SYDVKM. The CDR3 spells CASSVRQYKETQYF. CDR3 DNA sequence: TGTGCCAGCAGTGTACGACAGTACAAAGAGACCCAGTACTTC.

There are a few counts of this clonotype. The genes are TRBV7-9 and TRBJ2-7, with D perhaps TRBD2 (5 bases). Trimming removed 5 bases at V and 4 bases at J, with 9 bases between. The length of the CDR3 is 12 residues. The germline V gene encodes CDR1 SEHNR and CDR2 FQNEAQ (reference sequence). CDR3 sequence: CASSVGSYEQYF. In DNA form, the CDR3 reads TGTGCCAGCAGCGTTGGGAGTTACGAGCAGTACTTC.

This chain uses TRBV20-1 with TRBJ2-7, with D unresolved. Looked up from germline, CDR1 is DFQATT and CDR2 is SNEGSKA (reference sequence). Trimming pared 0 bases from V and 3 bases from J, leaving 15 bases between. The CDR3 extends over 15 amino acids. CDR3 in DNA: TGCAGTGCTAGAGATCGGGCATTAACTCTCTACGAGCAGTACTTC. Encoded protein: CSARDRALTLYEQYF.

The rearrangement uses TRBV10-2 and TRBJ2-3, with D possibly called TRBD1 or TRBD2 (5 bases each). This CDR3 contains 14 residues. The V gene's germline CDR1 is WSHSY and CDR2 SAAADI. Trimming removed 7 bases at V and 1 base at J, with 12 bases between. CDR3 bases: TGCGCCAGCACCGTCGAGGGGCGCACAGATACGCAGTATTTT. Its protein is CASTVEGRTDTQYF.